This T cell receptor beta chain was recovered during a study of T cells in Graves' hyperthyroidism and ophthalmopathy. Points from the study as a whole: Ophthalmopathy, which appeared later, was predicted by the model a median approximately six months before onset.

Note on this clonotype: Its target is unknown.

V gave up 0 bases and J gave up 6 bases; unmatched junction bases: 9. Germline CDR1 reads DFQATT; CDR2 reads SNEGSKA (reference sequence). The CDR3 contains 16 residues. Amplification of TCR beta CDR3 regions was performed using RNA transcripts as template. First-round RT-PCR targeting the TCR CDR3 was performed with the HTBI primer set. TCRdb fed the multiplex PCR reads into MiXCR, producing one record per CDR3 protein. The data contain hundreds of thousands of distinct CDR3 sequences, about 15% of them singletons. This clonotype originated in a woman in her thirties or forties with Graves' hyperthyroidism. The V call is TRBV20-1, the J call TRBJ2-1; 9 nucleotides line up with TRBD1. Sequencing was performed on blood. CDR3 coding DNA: TGCAGTGCTAGAGATCGGCGGGGACAGGGAGGCAATGAGCAGTTCTTC. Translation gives CSARDRRGQGGNEQFF.